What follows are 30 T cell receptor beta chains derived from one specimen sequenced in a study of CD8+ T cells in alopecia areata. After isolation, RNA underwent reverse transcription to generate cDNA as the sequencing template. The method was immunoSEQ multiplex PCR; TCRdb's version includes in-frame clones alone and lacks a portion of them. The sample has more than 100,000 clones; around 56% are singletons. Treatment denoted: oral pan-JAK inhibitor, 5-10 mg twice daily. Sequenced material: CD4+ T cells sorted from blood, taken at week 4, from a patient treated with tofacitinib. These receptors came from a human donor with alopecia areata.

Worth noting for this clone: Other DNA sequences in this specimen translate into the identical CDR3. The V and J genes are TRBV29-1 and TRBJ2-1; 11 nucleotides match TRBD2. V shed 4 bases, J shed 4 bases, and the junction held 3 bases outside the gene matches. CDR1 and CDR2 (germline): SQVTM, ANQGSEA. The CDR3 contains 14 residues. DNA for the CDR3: TGCAGCGTTGCCCGACTAGCGGGATACAATGAGCAGTTCTTC. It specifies CSVARLAGYNEQFF.

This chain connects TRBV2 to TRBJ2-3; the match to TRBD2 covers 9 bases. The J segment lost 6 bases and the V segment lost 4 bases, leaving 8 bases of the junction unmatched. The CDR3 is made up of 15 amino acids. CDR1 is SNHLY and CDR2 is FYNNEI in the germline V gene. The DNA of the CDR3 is TGTGCCAGCAGTGCCCTAGCGGGGCACAGCGATACGCAGTATTTT. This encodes CASSALAGHSDTQYF.

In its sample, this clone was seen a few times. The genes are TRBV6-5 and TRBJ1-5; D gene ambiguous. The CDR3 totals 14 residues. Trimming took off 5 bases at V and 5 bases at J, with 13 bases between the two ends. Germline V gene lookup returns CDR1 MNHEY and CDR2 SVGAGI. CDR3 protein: CASSHPNTHQPQHF. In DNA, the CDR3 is TGTGCCAGCAGTCACCCCAACACGCATCAGCCCCAGCATTTT.

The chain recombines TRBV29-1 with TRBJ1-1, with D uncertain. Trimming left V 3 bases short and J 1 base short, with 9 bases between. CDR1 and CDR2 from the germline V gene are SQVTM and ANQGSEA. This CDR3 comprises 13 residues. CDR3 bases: TGCAGCGTTGAGACTCAGGAGAACACTGAAGCTTTCTTT. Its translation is CSVETQENTEAFF.

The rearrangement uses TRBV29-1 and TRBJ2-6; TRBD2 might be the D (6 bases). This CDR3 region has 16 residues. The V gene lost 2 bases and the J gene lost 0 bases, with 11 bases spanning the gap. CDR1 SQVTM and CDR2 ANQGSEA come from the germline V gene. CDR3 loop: CSVELEGFSGANVLTF. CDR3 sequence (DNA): TGCAGCGTTGAATTGGAGGGATTCTCTGGGGCCAACGTCCTGACTTTC.

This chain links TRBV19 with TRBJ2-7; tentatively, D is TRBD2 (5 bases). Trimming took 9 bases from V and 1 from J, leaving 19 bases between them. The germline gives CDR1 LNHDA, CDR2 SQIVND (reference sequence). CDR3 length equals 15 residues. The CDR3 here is CASGRGPDPSYEQYF. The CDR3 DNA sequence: TGTGCCAGCGGGCGAGGGCCAGATCCTTCCTACGAGCAGTACTTC.

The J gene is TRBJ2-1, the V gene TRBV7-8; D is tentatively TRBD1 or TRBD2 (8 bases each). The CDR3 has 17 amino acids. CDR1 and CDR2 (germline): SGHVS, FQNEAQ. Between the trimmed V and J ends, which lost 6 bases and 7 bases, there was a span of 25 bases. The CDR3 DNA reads TGTGCCAGCAGACAGGGGGTAGGAGCGGGAGTGCAGAATGAGCAGTTCTTC. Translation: CASRQGVGAGVQNEQFF.

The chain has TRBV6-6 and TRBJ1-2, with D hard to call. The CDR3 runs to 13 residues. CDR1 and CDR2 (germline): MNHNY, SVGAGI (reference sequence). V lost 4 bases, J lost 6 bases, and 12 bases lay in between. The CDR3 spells CASSSSRYDGYTF. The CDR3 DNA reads TGTGCCAGCAGTTCCTCTCGCTACGATGGCTACACCTTC.

CDR3: CASSSTHPGQGYGNIQYF. The CDR3, as DNA: TGTGCCAGCAGCTCTACCCATCCGGGACAGGGGTATGGAAACATTCAGTACTTC. The chain has TRBV7-2 and TRBJ2-4; 10 bases map to TRBD1. This CDR3 is built from 18 residues. V dropped 4 bases and J dropped 6; count of bases not matched to a gene: 15. Germline-derived CDR1 and CDR2 are SGHTA and FQGNSA.

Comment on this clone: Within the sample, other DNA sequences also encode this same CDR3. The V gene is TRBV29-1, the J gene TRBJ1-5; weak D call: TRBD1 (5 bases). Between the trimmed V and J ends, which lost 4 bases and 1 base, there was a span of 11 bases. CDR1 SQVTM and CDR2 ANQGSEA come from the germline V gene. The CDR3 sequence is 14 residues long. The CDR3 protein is CSVAKGSSNQPQHF. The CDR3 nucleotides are TGCAGCGTTGCCAAGGGGTCAAGCAATCAGCCCCAGCATTTT.

The CDR3 nucleotides are TGTGCCAGCAGGGCAGGGATGAACACTGAAGCTTTCTTT. It specifies CASRAGMNTEAFF. This chain connects TRBV11-2 to TRBJ1-1; D perhaps matches TRBD1 (5 bases). The germline V gene has CDR1 SGHAT and CDR2 FQNNGV. V was clipped by 6 bases and J by 0 bases, with 8 bases between them. CDR3 length: 13 amino acids.

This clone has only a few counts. Here the CDR3 reads CASSLSSSSNQPQHF. The CDR3, as DNA: TGTGCCAGCAGTTTATCATCCAGTAGCAATCAGCCCCAGCATTTT. The J gene is TRBJ1-5, the V gene TRBV27; D call uncertain. Germline CDR1 and CDR2: MNHEY and SMNVEV (reference sequence). V was shortened by 0 bases and J by 0 bases, with 6 bases between the two germline ends. The CDR3 is 15 amino acids.

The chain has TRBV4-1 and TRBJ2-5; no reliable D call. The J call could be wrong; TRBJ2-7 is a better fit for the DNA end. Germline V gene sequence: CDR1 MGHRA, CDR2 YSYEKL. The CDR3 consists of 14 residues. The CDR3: CASSQVPESYEQYF. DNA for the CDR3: TGCGCCAGCAGCCAAGTCCCAGAATCCTACGAGCAGTACTTC.

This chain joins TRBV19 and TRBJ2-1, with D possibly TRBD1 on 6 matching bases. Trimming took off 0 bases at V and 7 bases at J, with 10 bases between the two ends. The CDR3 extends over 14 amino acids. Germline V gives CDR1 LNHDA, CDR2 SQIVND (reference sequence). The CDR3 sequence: CASSIDPGVNEQFF. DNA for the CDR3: TGTGCCAGTAGTATAGATCCAGGGGTGAATGAGCAGTTCTTC.

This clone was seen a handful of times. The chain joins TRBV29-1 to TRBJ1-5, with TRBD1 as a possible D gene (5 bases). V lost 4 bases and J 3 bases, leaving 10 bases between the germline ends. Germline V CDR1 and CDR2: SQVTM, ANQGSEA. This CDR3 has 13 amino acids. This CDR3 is CSVGSGPNQPQHF. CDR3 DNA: TGCAGCGTTGGGTCAGGGCCCAATCAGCCCCAGCATTTT.

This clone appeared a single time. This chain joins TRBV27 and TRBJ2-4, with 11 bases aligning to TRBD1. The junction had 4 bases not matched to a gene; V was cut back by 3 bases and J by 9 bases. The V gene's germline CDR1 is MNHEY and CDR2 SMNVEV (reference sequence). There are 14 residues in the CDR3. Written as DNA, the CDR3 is TGTGCCAGCAGTTTTTGGACAGGGGGCGTCATTCAGTACTTC. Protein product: CASSFWTGGVIQYF.

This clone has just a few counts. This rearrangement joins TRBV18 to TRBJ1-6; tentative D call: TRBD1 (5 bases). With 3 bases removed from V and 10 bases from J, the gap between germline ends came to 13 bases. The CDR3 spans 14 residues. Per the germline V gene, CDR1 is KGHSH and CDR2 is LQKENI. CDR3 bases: TGTGCCAGCTCACCGCAGGGTAAATCGTCACCCCTCCACTTT. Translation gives CASSPQGKSSPLHF.

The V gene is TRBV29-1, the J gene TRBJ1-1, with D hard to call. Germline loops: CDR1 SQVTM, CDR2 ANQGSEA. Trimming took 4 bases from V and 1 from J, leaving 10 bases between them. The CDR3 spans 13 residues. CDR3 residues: CSVVGLSNTEAFF. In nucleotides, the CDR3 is TGCAGCGTTGTAGGGCTGTCGAACACTGAAGCTTTCTTT.

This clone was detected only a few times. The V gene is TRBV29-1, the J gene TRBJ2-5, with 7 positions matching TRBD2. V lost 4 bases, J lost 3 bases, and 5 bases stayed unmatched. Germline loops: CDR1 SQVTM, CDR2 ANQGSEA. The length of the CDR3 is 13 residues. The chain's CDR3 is CSVVRGGEETQYF. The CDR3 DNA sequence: TGCAGCGTTGTTCGGGGAGGGGAAGAGACCCAGTACTTC.

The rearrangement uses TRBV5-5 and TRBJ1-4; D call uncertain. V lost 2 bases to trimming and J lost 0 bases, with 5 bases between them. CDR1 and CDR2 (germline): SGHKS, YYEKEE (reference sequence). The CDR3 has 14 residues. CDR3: CASSLLATNEKLFF. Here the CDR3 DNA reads TGTGCCAGCAGCTTACTAGCAACTAATGAAAAACTGTTTTTT. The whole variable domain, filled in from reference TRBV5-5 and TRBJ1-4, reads DAGVTQSPTHLIKTRGQQVTLRCSPISGHKSVSWYQQVLGQGPQFIFQYYEKEERGRGNFPDRFSARQFPNYSSELNVNALLLGDSALYLCASSLLATNEKLFFGSGTQLSVL.

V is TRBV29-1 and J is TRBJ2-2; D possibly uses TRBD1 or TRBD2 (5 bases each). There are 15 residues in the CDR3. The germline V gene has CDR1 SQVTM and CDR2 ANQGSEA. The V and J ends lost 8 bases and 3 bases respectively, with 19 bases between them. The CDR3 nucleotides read TGCAGCCCTCGTTCCGGGACCGAATACACCGGGGAGCTGTTTTTT. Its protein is CSPRSGTEYTGELFF.

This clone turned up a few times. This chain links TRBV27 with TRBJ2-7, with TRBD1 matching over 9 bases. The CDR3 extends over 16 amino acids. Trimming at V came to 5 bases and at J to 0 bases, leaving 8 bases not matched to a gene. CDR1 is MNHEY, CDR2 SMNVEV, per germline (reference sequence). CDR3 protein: CASSPPPDRGSYEQYF. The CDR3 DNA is TGTGCCAGCAGTCCGCCTCCGGACAGGGGCTCCTACGAGCAGTACTTC.

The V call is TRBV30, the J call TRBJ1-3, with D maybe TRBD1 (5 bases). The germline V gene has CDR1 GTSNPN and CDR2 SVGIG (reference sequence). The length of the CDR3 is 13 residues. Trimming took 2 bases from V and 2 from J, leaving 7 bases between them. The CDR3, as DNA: TGTGCCTGGAGTCGGGGCACTGGAAACACCATATATTTT. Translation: CAWSRGTGNTIYF.

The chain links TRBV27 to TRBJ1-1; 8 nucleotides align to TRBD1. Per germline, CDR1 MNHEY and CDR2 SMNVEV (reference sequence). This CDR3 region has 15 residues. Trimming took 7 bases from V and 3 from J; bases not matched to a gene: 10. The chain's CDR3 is CASMARGPWDTEAFF. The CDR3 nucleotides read TGTGCCAGCATGGCCAGGGGGCCCTGGGACACTGAAGCTTTCTTT.

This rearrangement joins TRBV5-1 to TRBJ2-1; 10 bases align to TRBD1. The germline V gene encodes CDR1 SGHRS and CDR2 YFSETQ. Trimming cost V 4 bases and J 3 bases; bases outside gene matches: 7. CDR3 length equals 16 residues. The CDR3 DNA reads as TGCGCCAGCAGCGGGGGACAGGGGACTCTCTACAATGAGCAGTTCTTC. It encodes CASSGGQGTLYNEQFF.

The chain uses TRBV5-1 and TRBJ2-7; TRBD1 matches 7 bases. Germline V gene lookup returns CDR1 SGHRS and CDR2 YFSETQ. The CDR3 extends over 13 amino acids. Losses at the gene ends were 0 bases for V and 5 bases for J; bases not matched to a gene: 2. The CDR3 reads CASSLGTGDEQYF. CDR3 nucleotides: TGCGCCAGCAGCTTGGGAACAGGGGACGAGCAGTACTTC.

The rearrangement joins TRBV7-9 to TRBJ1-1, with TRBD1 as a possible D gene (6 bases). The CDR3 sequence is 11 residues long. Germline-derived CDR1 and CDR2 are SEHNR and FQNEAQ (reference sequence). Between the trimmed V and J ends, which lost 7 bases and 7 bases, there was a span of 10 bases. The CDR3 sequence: CASTGQLEAFF. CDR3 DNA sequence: TGTGCCAGCACCGGACAGCTTGAAGCTTTCTTT.

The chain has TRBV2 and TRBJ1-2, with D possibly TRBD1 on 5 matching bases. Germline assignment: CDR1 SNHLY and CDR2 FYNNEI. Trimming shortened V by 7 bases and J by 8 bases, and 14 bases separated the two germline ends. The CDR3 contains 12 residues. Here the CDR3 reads CASIRGSEGYTF. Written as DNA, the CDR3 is TGTGCCAGCATACGGGGGTCGGAAGGCTACACCTTC.

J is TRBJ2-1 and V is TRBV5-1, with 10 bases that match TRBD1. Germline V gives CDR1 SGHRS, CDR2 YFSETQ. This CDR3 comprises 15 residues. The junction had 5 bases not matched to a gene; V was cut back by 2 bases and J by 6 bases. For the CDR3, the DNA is TGCGCCAGCAGCTTTACGGGACAGGGGTTCAATGAGCAGTTCTTC. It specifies CASSFTGQGFNEQFF.

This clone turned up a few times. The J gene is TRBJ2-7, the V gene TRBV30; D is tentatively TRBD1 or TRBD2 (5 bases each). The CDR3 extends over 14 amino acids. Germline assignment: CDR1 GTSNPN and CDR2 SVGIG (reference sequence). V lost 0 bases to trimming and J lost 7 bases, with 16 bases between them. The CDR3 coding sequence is TGTGCCTGGAGTGTCTTAAGGGGCAGGGAGGAGCAGTACTTC. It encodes CAWSVLRGREEQYF.